Sequencing of this T cell receptor (beta chain) was carried out in a study of CD8+CD57+ T cells in acquired aplastic anemia. Study details: Sorted CD4+ and CD8+ cell DNA averaged roughly 3 ug.

With 6 bases clipped from V and 2 bases from J, the junction kept 13 bases outside the gene matches. The germline V gene encodes CDR1 SNHLY and CDR2 FYNNEI. The CDR3 covers 17 residues. Investigators profiled TCR beta VDJ and CDR3 from genomic DNA template. TCRdb reprocessed the reads with MiXCR, giving one entry per CDR3 protein. The repertoire holds 250,000 to 350,000 distinct CDR3 sequences, with 45% to 65% as singletons. This clonotype was counted a single time. The receptor's source is a human donor with severe aplastic anemia or a healthy control (not recorded which). The sequencing sample was made of sorted CD4+, CD8+, or CD8+CD57+ T cells (not recorded which) from PBMCs. The chain has TRBV2 and TRBJ1-2; 9 bases are a match to TRBD1. The CDR3 loop is CASSRGQGERRNYGYTF. CDR3 coding DNA: TGTGCCAGCAGCAGGGGACAGGGCGAGAGAAGAAACTATGGCTACACCTTC.